This T cell receptor beta chain was sequenced in a study of T cell responses to AZD1222 COVID-19 vaccine. Notes on this clone: Antigen unknown.

Germline V gene data show CDR1 as LNHDA and CDR2 as SQIVND (reference sequence). CDR3 size: 17 residues. Trimming removed 4 bases from V and 5 bases from J, with 18 bases in between. Overall study results and limits: It should be noted that donors were predominantly white British and more often female, and clonal diversity was possibly underestimated. Unmutated regions of variants are reportedly targeted by nearly half of spike-specific TCRs. Samples come after the peak T cell response, not at day 14.

The repertoire was sequenced with immunoSEQ multiplex PCR; TCRdb's copy has only in-frame clones and lacks some. Of some 96,000 clones listed, around 90% are singletons. The sequenced sample was peripheral blood, obtained on day 0 of AZD1222 vaccination. V and J are TRBV19 and TRBJ2-6; perhaps TRBD1 as D (6 bases). The clonotype was recovered from an adult in good health. DNA for the CDR3: TGTGCCAGTAGTACTAGCCGGGACACCTCCTGGGCCAACGTCCTGACTTTC. Its protein is CASSTSRDTSWANVLTF.